The sequence of this T cell receptor beta chain was determined in a study of T cells in Graves' hyperthyroidism and ophthalmopathy. The ends were cut back, 4 bases at V and 2 bases at J, with 18 bases in the middle. CDR3 size: 17 residues. The V gene's germline CDR1 is LNHDA and CDR2 SQIVND (reference sequence). Study observations and caveats: For ophthalmopathy, model prediction preceded onset by a median about 6.4 months.

Across 18 months, stable Graves' hyperthyroidism was marked by no progression to ophthalmopathy. Clinicians diagnosed patients from clinical symptoms, serum thyroxine and TRAb, thyroid ultrasound and orbital computed tomography. Concerning this clonotype: Its antigen is unknown.

TCR beta CDR3 sequences were amplified from RNA transcripts. In the first-round RT-PCR of the TCR CDR3, the HTBI primer set was used. Via MiXCR, TCRdb re-called the multiplex PCR reads, giving one row per CDR3 protein. The sample contains under 700,000 distinct CDR3 sequences, 46% of which appear only once. Sequenced input: peripheral blood or thyroid tissue (not recorded which). The origin of this receptor is a woman younger than 35 with Graves' hyperthyroidism. This sequence joins TRBV19 and TRBJ1-5; D gene uncertain. CDR3: CASSSRPPPGGNQPQHF. The CDR3 DNA is TGTGCCAGTAGTAGTCGGCCGCCCCCCGGGGGCAATCAGCCCCAGCATTTT.